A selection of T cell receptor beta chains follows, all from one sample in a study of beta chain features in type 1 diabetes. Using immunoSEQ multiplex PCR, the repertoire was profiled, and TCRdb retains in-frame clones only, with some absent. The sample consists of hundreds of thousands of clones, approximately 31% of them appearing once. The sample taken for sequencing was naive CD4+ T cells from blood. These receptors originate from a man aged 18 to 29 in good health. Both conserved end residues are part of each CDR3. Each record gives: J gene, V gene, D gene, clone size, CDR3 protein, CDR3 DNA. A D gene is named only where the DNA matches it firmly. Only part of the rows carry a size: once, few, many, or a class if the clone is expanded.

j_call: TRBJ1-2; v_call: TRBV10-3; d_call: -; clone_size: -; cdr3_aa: CAISESNGNYGYTF; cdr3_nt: TGTGCCATCAGTGAGTCGAACGGGAACTATGGCTACACCTTC
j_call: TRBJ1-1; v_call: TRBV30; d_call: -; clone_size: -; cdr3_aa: CAWSVLSRISEAFF; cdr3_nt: TGTGCCTGGAGTGTACTCTCGAGGATCTCTGAAGCTTTCTTT
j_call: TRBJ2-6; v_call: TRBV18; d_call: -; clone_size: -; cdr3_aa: CASSPLQTGNSGANVLTF; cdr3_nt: TGTGCCAGCTCACCACTTCAGACGGGTAACTCTGGGGCCAACGTCCTGACTTTC
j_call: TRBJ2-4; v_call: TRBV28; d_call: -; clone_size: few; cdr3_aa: CASSFPLIPLAKNIQYF; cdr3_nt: TGTGCCAGCAGCTTCCCGCTAATACCTCTAGCCAAAAACATTCAGTACTTC
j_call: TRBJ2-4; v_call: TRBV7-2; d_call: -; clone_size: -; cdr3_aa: CASSLRDKQYF; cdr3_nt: TGTGCCAGCAGCCTCCGGGACAAGCAGTACTTC
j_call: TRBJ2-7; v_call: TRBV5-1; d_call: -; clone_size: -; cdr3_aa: CASSGGTATGHEQYF; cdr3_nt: TGCGCCAGCAGCGGCGGGACCGCGACGGGCCACGAGCAGTACTTC
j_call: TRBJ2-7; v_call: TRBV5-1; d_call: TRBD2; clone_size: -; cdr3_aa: CASSFIAGGIYEQYF; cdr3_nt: TGCGCCAGCAGCTTTATAGCGGGAGGGATCTACGAGCAGTACTTC
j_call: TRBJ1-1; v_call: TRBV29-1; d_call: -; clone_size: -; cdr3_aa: CSVERGFTEAFF; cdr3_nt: TGCAGCGTTGAAAGGGGGTTCACTGAAGCTTTCTTT
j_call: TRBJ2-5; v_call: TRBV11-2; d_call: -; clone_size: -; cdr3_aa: CASSREGTQYF; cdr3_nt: TGTGCCAGCAGCCGCGAGGGGACCCAGTACTTC
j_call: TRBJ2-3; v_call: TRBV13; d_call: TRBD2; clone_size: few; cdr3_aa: CASSLGLAPTDTQYF; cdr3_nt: TGTGCCAGCAGCTTAGGACTAGCGCCCACAGATACGCAGTATTTT
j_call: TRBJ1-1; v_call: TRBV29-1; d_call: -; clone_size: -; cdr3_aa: CSVRGDTEAFF; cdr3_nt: TGCAGCGTCAGAGGGGACACTGAAGCTTTCTTT
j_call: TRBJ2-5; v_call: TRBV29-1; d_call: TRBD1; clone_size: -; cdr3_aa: CSVALAGGETQYF; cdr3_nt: TGCAGCGTTGCCCTAGCAGGGGGAGAGACCCAGTACTTC